This T cell receptor (beta chain) was retrieved from a study of T cell clones after liver transplantation. Turning to the study itself: Tolerance: complete withdrawal held at least one year, liver enzymes staying within twice normal.

CDR1 and CDR2 from the germline V gene are MDHEN and SYDVKM. V was pared by 6 bases and J by 3 bases, with 15 bases between. The CDR3 spans 14 residues. Libraries were prepared by immunoSEQ multiplex PCR; TCRdb keeps only in-frame clonotypes and omits some of them. The sample carries fewer than 80,000 clones, about 85% recorded once. CD3+CD4+ and CD3+CD8+ cells were FACS-sorted from thawed unstimulated PBMCs. J is TRBJ2-7 and V is TRBV28; D is perhaps TRBD2 (6 bases). Sequencing used CD4+ T cells from blood, obtained around 50 months after liver transplant. The receptor's source is a human patient who received a liver transplant. Some T cells may be transferred from the graft donor. CDR3 nucleotide sequence: TGTGCCAGCAGAAACCTAGCGTTGGGCTACGAGCAGTACTTC. It specifies CASRNLALGYEQYF.